These 9 T cell receptor beta chains were all obtained from the same sample, sequenced in a study of cytomegalovirus exposure and HLA in healthy donors. The PCR ran on 60 Vbeta and 13 Jbeta primers. Measured with immunoSEQ multiplex PCR; TCRdb has only the in-frame clones, and not every one. The table for this sample gives approximately 93,000 clones. The sample was PBMCs. These receptors all stem from a woman between 25 and 40 years old in good health and CMV-seronegative.

The gene calls are TRBV5-5 and TRBJ1-2; D is uncertain. From germline, CDR1 is SGHKS and CDR2 YYEKEE (reference sequence). The CDR3 is made up of 14 amino acids. The V gene lost 0 bases and the J gene lost 4 bases, with 10 bases spanning the gap. The CDR3 bases are TGTGCCAGCAGCTTGGGGGCAGTAGTCTATGGCTACACCTTC. Its protein product is CASSLGAVVYGYTF. The full variable domain, completed using reference TRBV5-5 and TRBJ1-2, is DAGVTQSPTHLIKTRGQQVTLRCSPISGHKSVSWYQQVLGQGPQFIFQYYEKEERGRGNFPDRFSARQFPNYSSELNVNALLLGDSALYLCASSLGAVVYGYTFGSGTRLTVV.

V gene TRBV5-1 combines with J gene TRBJ2-1; the match to TRBD2 covers 15 bases. The CDR3 extends over 21 amino acids. CDR1 SGHRS and CDR2 YFSETQ come from the germline V gene. V lost 4 bases, J lost 0 bases, and 14 bases stayed unmatched. The CDR3 is CASSTGLAGGLRQSSYNEQFF. CDR3 DNA sequence: TGCGCCAGCAGCACGGGACTAGCGGGGGGTTTAAGACAGAGCTCCTACAATGAGCAGTTCTTC.

This chain links TRBV13 with TRBJ2-5, with 7 bases fitting TRBD1. The CDR3 has 17 amino acids. V shed 0 bases, J shed 2 bases, and the junction held 9 bases outside the gene matches. Germline CDR1 PRHDT, CDR2 FYEKMQ (reference sequence). CDR3: CASSLGPLGDRQETQYF. The CDR3, as DNA: TGTGCCAGCAGCTTAGGCCCTCTTGGGGACAGACAAGAGACCCAGTACTTC.

The chain joins TRBV5-1 to TRBJ2-1, with 8 bases aligning to TRBD2. This CDR3 is built from 16 residues. The V gene's germline CDR1 is SGHRS and CDR2 YFSETQ. With V trimmed by 3 bases and J by 9 bases, 14 bases remained unmatched. CDR3 residues: CASSSSLAGLGSEQFF. The CDR3 DNA follows: TGCGCCAGCAGCTCCTCGCTAGCGGGCCTAGGGAGTGAGCAGTTCTTC.

The chain carries TRBV7-3 and TRBJ2-5; D is perhaps TRBD2 (5 bases). The V end was cut by 5 bases, the J end by 5 bases, with 12 bases between. Germline CDR1 SGHTA, CDR2 FQGTGA. The CDR3 covers 13 residues. CDR3 sequence: CASSPGRLETQYF. CDR3 nucleotide sequence: TGTGCCAGCAGCCCGGGAAGGTTGGAGACCCAGTACTTC.

The chain joins TRBV13 to TRBJ1-2; D may be TRBD1 (5 bases). The CDR3 contains 13 residues. From germline, CDR1 is PRHDT and CDR2 FYEKMQ (reference sequence). V was clipped by 5 bases and J by 3 bases, with 10 bases between them. As DNA, the CDR3 is TGTGCCAGCAGCCTCTTCAGGGACTATGGCTACACCTTC. Protein sequence: CASSLFRDYGYTF.

V gene TRBV11-2 combines with J gene TRBJ1-2; D perhaps matches TRBD1 (5 bases). Germline V gene sequence: CDR1 SGHAT, CDR2 FQNNGV. The CDR3 totals 13 residues. Trimming removed 5 bases from V and 7 bases from J, with 14 bases in between. CDR3 DNA sequence: TGTGCCAGCAGCCTGGGTGGCGGGGGTGGCTACACCTTC. Encoded protein: CASSLGGGGGYTF.

The V gene is TRBV6-1, the J gene TRBJ2-5; TRBD2 is a possible D gene (6 bases). Per the germline V gene, CDR1 is MNHNS and CDR2 is SASEGT. This CDR3 has 14 residues. The V and J ends lost 4 bases and 5 bases respectively, with 14 bases between them. The CDR3 region has the DNA TGTGCCAGCAGTGGGCTCGGGAGTTGGGAGACCCAGTACTTC. This sequence encodes CASSGLGSWETQYF.

V is TRBV7-2 and J is TRBJ1-4; no reliable D call. There are 15 residues in the CDR3. Trimming pared 0 bases from V and 3 bases from J, leaving 8 bases between. In germline, CDR1 is SGHTA, CDR2 FQGNSA. CDR3 sequence: CASSLAGSPNEKLFF. CDR3 nucleotides: TGTGCCAGCAGCTTAGCTGGTAGCCCTAATGAAAAACTGTTTTTT.